This T cell receptor beta chain was identified in a study of shared clonotypes between healthy human individuals. Findings and caveats of the study: Generation probability values for non-shared clonotypes were lower than those for clonotypes shared by all four donors. The expectation was that sequencing depth would affect clonotype sharing among donors.

Generated by immunoSEQ multiplex PCR, the TCRdb table keeps only in-frame clones and is missing some. The sample lists 1 million to 1.2 million clones, roughly 80% occurring once. The CD4+ fraction was divided into a CD45RA+ naive subset and a CD45RA-negative memory subset. Germline CDR1 SGHDN, CDR2 FVKESK. This CDR3 contains 14 residues. V lost 4 bases, J lost 0 bases, and 10 bases lay in between. A note on this clone: Its specificity is unknown.

The V and J genes are TRBV14 and TRBJ2-7; D is undetermined. The clonotype was recovered from a man between 18 and 35 years old in good health. Some clones in this sample may be carry-over from other donors' samples. What was sequenced was memory CD4+ T cells from PBMCs. Subset: CD45RA-negative fraction. The CDR3 here is CASSPRHSSYEQYF. CDR3 DNA: TGTGCCAGCAGCCCCCGACATAGCTCCTACGAGCAGTACTTC.